This entry lists 18 T cell receptor beta chains sequenced from one sample in a study of CD8+CD57+ T cells in acquired aplastic anemia. Genomic DNA was employed as the template in profiling TCR beta VDJ and CDR3. TCRdb redid the calling of the reads with MiXCR, one entry per CDR3 protein. Found here are about 210,000 distinct CDR3 sequences, approximately 35% of them singletons; the top ten hold around 1.1%. Input material: sorted CD4+, CD8+, or CD8+CD57+ T cells (not recorded which) from PBMCs. Receptor source: a human donor in good health, serving as a control.

The chain joins TRBV19 to TRBJ1-4, with unresolved D. Germline V gives CDR1 LNHDA, CDR2 SQIVND (reference sequence). V was clipped by 6 bases and J by 3 bases, with 11 bases between them. The CDR3 runs to 14 residues. The CDR3 DNA sequence: TGTGCCAGTAGCGTTGGGCTCGCTAATGAAAAACTGTTTTTT. This encodes CASSVGLANEKLFF.

In this sample, this clonotype turned up many times. The rearrangement links TRBV2 to TRBJ2-7; D is ambiguous. The V and J ends lost 7 bases and 6 bases respectively, with 16 bases between them. CDR1 is SNHLY, CDR2 FYNNEI, per germline. The CDR3 is 13 amino acids. The CDR3 loop is CASKLGQISEQYF. CDR3 nucleotides: TGTGCCAGCAAGTTAGGGCAGATCTCCGAGCAGTACTTC.

As for this clonotype: Lacking the conserved final phenylalanine or tryptophan, this CDR3 likely reflects a read error. J is TRBJ2-3 and V is TRBV5-1; TRBD2 matches 7 bases. The V and J ends lost 4 bases and 4 bases, in that order; junction bases with no gene match: 6. The CDR3 extends over 14 amino acids. Germline V CDR1 and CDR2: SGHRS, YFSETQ. The CDR3 is CASSPTSLPDTQYS. The CDR3 DNA follows: TGCGCCAGCAGCCCGACTAGCCTGCCAGATACGCAGTATTCT.

The J gene is TRBJ1-1, the V gene TRBV5-1; D possibly corresponds to TRBD1 (5 bases). This CDR3 has 14 amino acids. V shed 2 bases and J shed 6 bases, with 14 bases lying between them. Germline assignment: CDR1 SGHRS and CDR2 YFSETQ. CDR3 amino acids: CASSLSQGLSEAFF. The DNA for the CDR3 is TGCGCCAGCAGCTTATCTCAGGGATTGTCTGAAGCTTTCTTT.

The chain uses TRBV20-1 and TRBJ2-5, with TRBD2 identical over 9 bases. This CDR3 has 15 residues. Germline assignment: CDR1 DFQATT and CDR2 SNEGSKA (reference sequence). V shed 4 bases, J shed 0 bases, and the junction held 6 bases outside the gene matches. CDR3 loop: CSAMGGGAYQETQYF. CDR3 nucleotides: TGCAGTGCTATGGGCGGGGGGGCGTACCAAGAGACCCAGTACTTC.

There are many counts of this clonotype. The chain carries TRBV19 and TRBJ2-5; weak D call: TRBD2 (5 bases). In germline, CDR1 is LNHDA, CDR2 SQIVND (reference sequence). The CDR3 runs 14 residues. V was pared by 5 bases and J by 4 bases, with 14 bases between. CDR3 region: CASSSADLLETQYF. The CDR3 bases are TGTGCCAGTAGTTCCGCGGACTTGTTAGAGACCCAGTACTTC.

The rearrangement joins TRBV20-1 to TRBJ1-4; TRBD1 agrees at 11 bases. CDR3 length: 13 amino acids. Trimming took 5 bases from V and 15 from J; bases not matched to a gene: 11. CDR1 and CDR2 (germline): DFQATT, SNEGSKA (reference sequence). The CDR3 nucleotides read TGCAGTGCTCAGGGACAGGGGGAGTCGGTAATGTTTTTT. It translates to CSAQGQGESVMFF.

This clonotype was found many times. J is TRBJ1-2 and V is TRBV7-9; D possibly corresponds to TRBD1 (6 bases). The CDR3 has 15 residues. Per the germline V gene, CDR1 is SEHNR and CDR2 is FQNEAQ (reference sequence). Trimming removed 2 bases at V and 7 bases at J, with 17 bases between. CDR3 sequence: CASSLKVGAGPGYTF. CDR3 DNA: TGTGCCAGCAGCTTAAAGGTGGGGGCAGGGCCTGGCTACACCTTC.

This rearrangement joins TRBV11-1 to TRBJ2-3; no firm D call. The CDR3 is 18 residues long. Looked up from germline, CDR1 is SGHAT and CDR2 is FQDESV (reference sequence). Trimming shortened V by 1 base and J by 0 bases, and 17 bases separated the two germline ends. CDR3 DNA sequence: TGTGCCAGCAGCTTAGGCTTAGGGCCGCCGAGGAGCACAGATACGCAGTATTTT. It is translated as CASSLGLGPPRSTDTQYF.

This chain connects TRBV5-1 to TRBJ2-3; either TRBD1 or TRBD2 may fit D (5 bases each). Per the germline V gene, CDR1 is SGHRS and CDR2 is YFSETQ. The CDR3 runs 17 residues. V was trimmed by 2 bases and J by 8 bases, leaving 24 bases between them. CDR3 in DNA: TGCGCCAGCAGCTTCAACCGGGACCCCCGATCTTGGGGTACGCAGTATTTT. Translated: CASSFNRDPRSWGTQYF.

Ten or more counts support this clonotype. The rearrangement links TRBV4-1 to TRBJ1-1; D not certain. Germline CDR1 and CDR2: MGHRA and YSYEKL. Deletions cut 2 bases from V and 0 bases from J, with 10 bases between. CDR3 length: 15 residues. The CDR3 region is CASSQPRDVNTEAFF. CDR3 coding DNA: TGCGCCAGCAGCCAACCGCGGGATGTGAACACTGAAGCTTTCTTT.

Only a few counts were recorded for this clonotype. The V call is TRBV12-3 or TRBV12-4, the J call TRBJ1-4, with D uncertain. Trimming stripped 2 bases from V and 8 bases from J, with 15 bases between. The CDR3 length is 15 residues. DNA of the CDR3: TGTGCCAGCAGTTTAATGTACGGATCGGGGGAAAAACTGTTTTTT. Its protein product is CASSLMYGSGEKLFF.

The CDR3 sequence is CSAPIRGSYEQYF. CDR3 DNA sequence: TGCAGTGCCCCGATCCGGGGATCCTACGAGCAGTACTTC. V usage is TRBV20-1 and J usage is TRBJ2-7, with D possibly matching TRBD2 (5 bases). The CDR3 contains 13 residues. V shed 6 bases and J shed 1 base, with 13 bases lying between them. Germline assignment: CDR1 DFQATT and CDR2 SNEGSKA (reference sequence).

This clonotype was observed a handful of times. A read error may account for a junction end that differs from germline. The chain uses TRBV5-4 and TRBJ2-7, with D possibly being TRBD1 or TRBD2 (5 bases each). Germline V gene lookup returns CDR1 SGHNT and CDR2 YYREEE (reference sequence). CDR3 length: 13 amino acids. The chain's CDR3 is CASKRDVNYGQYF. CDR3 in DNA: TGTGCCAGCAAACGGGACGTGAACTACGGGCAGTACTTC. Full variable domain (rest looked up from reference TRBV5-4 and TRBJ2-7): ETGVTQSPTHLIKTRGQQVTLRCSSQSGHNTVSWYQQALGQGPQFIFQYYREEENGRGNFPPRFSGLQFPNYSSELNVNALELDDSALYLCASKRDVNYGQYFGPGTRLTVT.

This clonotype was counted at least ten times. The chain links TRBV20-1 to TRBJ1-1; the D gene is possibly TRBD1 (5 bases). The CDR3 contains 13 residues. The V gene's germline CDR1 is DFQATT and CDR2 SNEGSKA (reference sequence). Trimming took 2 bases from V and 4 from J, leaving 11 bases between them. CDR3 sequence reads: CSARRQFITEAFF. The CDR3 region has the DNA TGCAGTGCTAGAAGACAGTTTATCACTGAAGCTTTCTTT.

This clonotype has just one count. The V call is TRBV15, the J call TRBJ1-1; no clear D gene. Germline V CDR1 and CDR2: LNHNV, YYDKDF (reference sequence). Trimming pared 4 bases from V and 2 bases from J, leaving 8 bases between. The CDR3 covers 13 residues. In DNA, the CDR3 is TGTGCCACCAGCACTTACAGAAACACTGAAGCTTTCTTT. It encodes CATSTYRNTEAFF.

In its sample, this clonotype was seen once. The V call is TRBV24-1, the J call TRBJ2-7; TRBD2 matches at 8 bases. The J call may be wrong; the DNA end is better matched by TRBJ2-1. Germline assignment: CDR1 KGHDR and CDR2 SFDVKD. The CDR3 is made up of 16 amino acids. CDR3 amino acids: CATSGGSGVGYNEQFF. CDR3 in DNA: TGTGCCACCAGTGGAGGTAGCGGGGTTGGGTACAATGAGCAGTTCTTC.

This chain connects TRBV9 to TRBJ2-1, with D possibly matching TRBD2 (7 bases). Germline CDR1 SGDLS, CDR2 YYNGEE. The CDR3 contains 16 residues. V gave up 0 bases and J gave up 9 bases, with 19 bases separating them. CDR3 amino acids: CASSVGQGGAQGEQFF. For the CDR3, the DNA is TGTGCCAGCAGCGTAGGTCAAGGGGGGGCTCAGGGTGAGCAGTTCTTC.